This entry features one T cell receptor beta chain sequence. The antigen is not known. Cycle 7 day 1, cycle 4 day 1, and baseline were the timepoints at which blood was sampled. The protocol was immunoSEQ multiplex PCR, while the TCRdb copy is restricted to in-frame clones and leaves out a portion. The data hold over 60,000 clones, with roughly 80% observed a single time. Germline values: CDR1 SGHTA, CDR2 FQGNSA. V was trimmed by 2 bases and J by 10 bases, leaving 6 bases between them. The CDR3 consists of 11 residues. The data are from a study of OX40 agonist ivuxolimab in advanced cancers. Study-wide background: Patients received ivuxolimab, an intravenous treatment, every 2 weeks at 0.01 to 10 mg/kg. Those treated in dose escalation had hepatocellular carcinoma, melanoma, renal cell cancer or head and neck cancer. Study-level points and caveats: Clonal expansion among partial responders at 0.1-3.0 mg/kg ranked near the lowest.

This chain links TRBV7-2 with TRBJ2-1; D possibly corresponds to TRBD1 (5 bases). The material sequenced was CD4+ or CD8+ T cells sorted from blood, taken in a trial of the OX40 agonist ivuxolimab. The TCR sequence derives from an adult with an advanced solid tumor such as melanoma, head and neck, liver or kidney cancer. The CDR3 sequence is CASSLKGEQFF. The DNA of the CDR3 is TGTGCCAGCAGCTTAAAGGGGGAGCAGTTCTTC.